The clone carrying this TCR beta chain has at least ten counts. The record originates from a study of T cells in Graves' hyperthyroidism and ophthalmopathy. RNA transcripts gave rise to amplified TCR beta CDR3 regions. The study used the HTBI primer set for a first-round RT-PCR of the TCR CDR3. In TCRdb, the multiplex PCR reads were re-called with MiXCR into one record per CDR3 protein. There are 280,000 or so distinct CDR3 sequences in the sample; 12% to 15% occur only once, and about 33% lies in the top ten. Per the germline V gene, CDR1 is MNHEY and CDR2 is SVGEGT. This CDR3 region has 13 residues. V lost 2 bases to trimming and J lost 7 bases; unmatched junction nucleotides: 2.

This receptor was identified in a woman between 45 and 60 years old with Graves' hyperthyroidism that later progressed to Graves' ophthalmopathy. The sequencing sample was made of blood. The chain carries TRBV6-2 or TRBV6-3 and TRBJ2-1; 7 nucleotides match TRBD2. CDR3 in DNA: TGTGCCAGCAGTTACGCAGCGGGGAATGAGCAGTTCTTC. Translating gives CASSYAAGNEQFF.